This T cell receptor (beta chain) is from a study of cytotoxic CD8 clonotypes in ibrutinib-treated CLL. The overall study: Partial responders approximately 24, complete 2; around twelve progressed and 14 stayed in remission by median 68 months. Study conclusions and caveats: Clonality increased with ibrutinib response but returned toward baseline at progression. Progressing and sustained-remission patients had different sampling times. With treatment, public clonotypes, which were uncommon, either contracted or remained stable.

The length of the CDR3 is 16 residues. The V end was cut by 0 bases, the J end by 0 bases, with 9 bases between. Germline CDR1 is SEHNR and CDR2 is FQNEAQ (reference sequence). To note about this clone: The antigen is unknown.

The assay was immunoSEQ multiplex PCR, and TCRdb's table has in-frame clones only and misses some. The sample consists of roughly 180,000 clones, over 60% of them appearing once. The TCR was taken from a human donor with chronic lymphocytic leukemia. This material consisted of PBMCs, taken after 24 months of ibrutinib treatment. The chain employs TRBV7-9 and TRBJ1-3; unclear D gene. The CDR3 here is CASSLAYTVSGNTIYF. The DNA for the CDR3 is TGTGCCAGCAGCTTAGCTTATACAGTCTCTGGAAACACCATATATTTT.